This TCR beta chain was documented in a study of neurological immune-mediated disorders. Trimming cost V 4 bases and J 5 bases, with 17 bases left between them. Germline lookup yields CDR1 ENHRY and CDR2 SYGVKD. The CDR3 has 15 residues. The sorted-subset TCR libraries were prepared using 750,000 to 1,000,000 CD4+ or CD8+ T cells as the starting material. Turning to this clonotype: Its specificity is unknown.

The study's findings and limits: None of the CDR3 amino acid sequences of expanded clones recurred across subjects, suggesting private repertoires in all groups.

TCRdb independently ran MiXCR on the 5' RACE reads; one entry per CDR3 protein. The table shows approximately 50,000 distinct CDR3 sequences, with approximately 5.8% occurring only once. The sample consisted of CD4+ T cells from blood. This clonotype was sampled from a young woman with multiple sclerosis. J is TRBJ1-1 and V is TRBV10-3; D is undetermined. The CDR3 bases are TGTGCCATCAGTGGTAGTTTAGGGCCGAGGACTGAAGCTTTCTTT. Protein sequence: CAISGSLGPRTEAFF.